This T cell receptor (beta chain) was identified in a study of T-cell reconstitution after alpha-beta-depleted transplantation in children. Study-level results: Day-60 TCRbeta diversity that was high in some patients was derived from surviving recipient T cells and thymic progenitors. Reported findings indicate that, about two months after transplant, alpha-beta T cells came from several hundred expanded clones, which were derived from non-depleted graft cells. T-cell counts and diversity at one year post-transplant came mainly from newly produced T cells.

This clonotype has a count of ten or more. Its antigen is unknown. This CDR3 has 15 amino acids. The V gene end was trimmed by 6 bases and the J gene end by 1 base; junction bases not matched to a gene: 4. Molecular barcoding with unique molecular identifiers was used for the TCRbeta library. MiXCR was run by TCRdb on the PCR reads, yielding one entry per CDR3 protein. The profile covers about 600,000 distinct CDR3 sequences, with 23% appearing a single time and around 14% taken by the ten largest. The sequence was obtained from a boy in the first two years of life who had a stem cell transplant for acute myeloid leukemia, so the T cells may come from the graft donor. The source was PBMCs, mostly from graft donor cells, collected 360 days after TCRalphabeta/CD19-depleted stem cell transplant. V gene TRBV12-3 or TRBV12-4 combines with J gene TRBJ2-3; the match to TRBD1 covers 10 bases. The CDR3 loop reads CASSPGTGGTDTQYF. CDR3 DNA sequence: TGTGCCAGCAGCCCCGGGACAGGGGGCACAGATACGCAGTATTTT.